This T cell receptor (beta chain) is drawn from a study of cytomegalovirus exposure and HLA in healthy donors. In this sample, this clone turned up once. Antigen specificity is unknown. The PCR contained 60 Vbeta and 13 Jbeta primers. Measured with immunoSEQ multiplex PCR; TCRdb has only the in-frame clones, and not every one. The profile shows 100,000 to 150,000 clones, around 69% of them singletons. Broader study findings: A later analysis found TCR association rates differed by HLA locus, highest for DRB1 and lowest for HLA-C.

CDR1 and CDR2 from the germline V gene are SGHVS and FNYEAQ. This CDR3 has 15 amino acids. Trimming cost V 4 bases and J 0 bases; bases outside gene matches: 5. The clonotype originates from a woman in her 40s in good health and CMV-seropositive. The sequenced sample was PBMCs. V gene TRBV7-6 combines with J gene TRBJ1-2; TRBD1 matches at 7 bases. The CDR3 bases are TGTGCCAGCAGCTCCAGACAGGGTCCTAACTATGGCTACACCTTC. This gives the protein CASSSRQGPNYGYTF.